This T cell receptor beta chain was obtained from a study of T-cell memory formation after mild COVID-19 (dated by TCRdb to the early 2020s). Some background on the complete study: Most TCR sequence clusters were specific to one of the two donors. In a couple of donors, T-cell clones that expanded and contracted after mild COVID-19 were followed by sequencing TCRalpha and TCRbeta repertoires longitudinally. Two young, previously healthy adult volunteers made up the cohort, one male and one female. What the study reported, not specific to this receptor: Contracting CD4+ clones appeared mostly in the CM and EM memory subsets, whereas CD8+ clones were enriched in EMRA. Only two mild cases were covered by the study, and larger cohorts that include severe cases with pre-infection samples were considered necessary. The detection of some responding clones in pre-infection memory suggests that pre-existing cross-reactive memory T cells joined the SARS-CoV-2 response. Whether the second-wave clones peaking on day 37 were SARS-CoV-2 specific was not confirmed. Clones that contracted from day 15 to 85 showed balanced CD4/CD8 phenotypes, whereas a second wave of clones that expanded from day 15 to 37 leaned towards CD4+.

Sequencing relied on an Illumina NovaSeq 6000. TCRalpha and TCRbeta cDNA libraries were built by 5'RACE with constant-segment primers, adding sample barcodes and unique molecular identifiers. Trizol reagent was used to extract RNA from every sample. Library amplification was performed in two PCR steps, and a second sample barcode and Illumina TruSeq adapters were introduced in the second step. The libraries were sequenced on an Illumina NovaSeq using 2 x 150 bp paired-end reads. For the original study's pipeline: With migec v1.2.7, reads were demultiplexed and then collapsed into UMI-guided consensus sequences. Using mixcr v2.1.11, UMI consensuses were aligned to TRA and TRB V and J templates and then assembled into clonotypes. A clonotype was counted as expanded or contracted only if both edgeR and NoisET called the change significant, with noise models trained on biological replicates. edgeR calls used a false discovery rate-adjusted p below 0.01 and a log2 fold-change threshold of 1. As an exploratory analysis of dynamics, PCA with hierarchical clustering was applied to max-normalized trajectories of the 1000 most abundant clonotypes. Separately sequenced CD4+ and CD8+ repertoires were used to assign the CD4 or CD8 phenotype of responding clones. TCRdb redid the processing of the public reads, applying fastp at Q25 and MiXCR, and retained in-frame beta chains. Rows merge per CDR3 protein into single entries with the most common DNA and genes. The V and J calls shown here were made by TCRdb, not taken from the authors' results. The sample profile shows roughly 260,000 distinct CDR3 sequences; about a sixth of them were found once. Approximately 3.5% of the sample belongs to the ten largest clones.

This clonotype was seen once. Its antigen is currently not known. No base-level quality is on record; no much larger clone is a single base apart. One read yields weak evidence. Ficoll-Paque density gradient centrifugation was the method used to isolate PBMCs. The CDR3 sequence holds 14 residues, the cysteine and phenylalanine included. The retained sequence is limited to the CDR3, 42 bases, with the frame set at the first base. Based on the germline V gene, the CDR1 and CDR2 sequences are ENHRY and SYGVKD. Here V drops 8 bases and J drops 3 bases, and the junction holds 3 bases not matched to any gene.

Sequencing was carried out using PBMCs or a T cell subset sorted from them (not recorded which). The sequence joins TRBV10-3 to TRBJ2-2, with 10 middle bases fitting TRBD1. This clonotype originated in a man aged 18 to 29 who had mild COVID-19 (a few samples of this study predate the infection). The sample titles of this study are shuffled in the database, so cell type and time point are left out; the donor was told from shared clones. The CDR3: CAISGTGDTGELFF. DNA sequence: TGTGCCATCTCCGGGACAGGGGACACCGGGGAGCTGTTTTTT.